The rows below give T cell receptor beta chains drawn from one sample of a study of cytomegalovirus exposure and HLA in healthy donors. Generated by immunoSEQ multiplex PCR, the TCRdb table keeps only in-frame clones and is missing some. Of 150,000 to 200,000 clones listed, roughly 77% are singletons. Material for sequencing was PBMCs. The source of these receptors is a woman aged 40 to 49 in good health and CMV-seropositive. Both conserved end residues are part of each CDR3. Each record gives: V gene, D gene, CDR3 protein. The D gene is left open where the match is weak.

v_call: TRBV6-4; d_call: TRBD2; cdr3_aa: CASSDYGLAEYNEQFF
v_call: TRBV11-3; d_call: NA; cdr3_aa: CASSPGPGGELFF
v_call: TRBV2; d_call: TRBD2; cdr3_aa: CASSATSGRAGNSYNEQFF
v_call: TRBV6-5; d_call: NA; cdr3_aa: CASSSVRGTHNEQFF
v_call: TRBV28; d_call: TRBD1; cdr3_aa: CASTVPPRQGSGYTF
v_call: TRBV28; d_call: NA; cdr3_aa: CASSLFRGTGELFF
v_call: TRBV5-1; d_call: TRBD1; cdr3_aa: CASSLQGAGDQPQHF
v_call: TRBV28; d_call: TRBD2; cdr3_aa: CASSFIRRGSGSWNEQFF
v_call: TRBV7-9; d_call: NA; cdr3_aa: CASSSDSRRGIQYF
v_call: TRBV15; d_call: NA; cdr3_aa: CATEGARYEQYF
v_call: TRBV28; d_call: NA; cdr3_aa: CASSFGSPFRRTYGYTF
v_call: TRBV15; d_call: TRBD1; cdr3_aa: CATSRDARQGYEQYF
v_call: TRBV7-2; d_call: NA; cdr3_aa: CASSRFPYEQYF
v_call: TRBV7-3; d_call: NA; cdr3_aa: CASSLTGSRAVGEQYF
v_call: TRBV14; d_call: NA; cdr3_aa: CASSHRGSGYGYTF
v_call: TRBV11-2; d_call: TRBD2; cdr3_aa: CASSQDYRAGEQYF
v_call: TRBV5-3; d_call: NA; cdr3_aa: CARSLLGGKQFF
v_call: TRBV10-3; d_call: TRBD2; cdr3_aa: CAISLAGGFNEQFF
v_call: TRBV4-1; d_call: TRBD2; cdr3_aa: CASSQLGLAVTDTQYF
v_call: TRBV5-1; d_call: TRBD1; cdr3_aa: CASRRDRGSSGNTIYF
v_call: TRBV19; d_call: NA; cdr3_aa: CASSILTGEDEQYF
v_call: TRBV4-2; d_call: TRBD1; cdr3_aa: CASSPRRGQGGYTEAFF
v_call: TRBV7-2; d_call: TRBD1; cdr3_aa: CASSVTGGLTEAFF
v_call: TRBV6-1; d_call: NA; cdr3_aa: CASRLGGGPTEAFF
v_call: TRBV30; d_call: NA; cdr3_aa: CAWNGYLGTEAFF
v_call: TRBV5-1; d_call: NA; cdr3_aa: CASSLPGNSYEQYF